This T cell receptor beta chain was recovered during a study of beta chain features in type 1 diabetes. The wider study: Sorted cells numbering 107,917,701 were examined across all samples.

TCRB transcripts that were expressed got sequenced, as all of the isolated RNA had been reverse transcribed. Sequencing used immunoSEQ multiplex PCR; TCRdb keeps in-frame clones, though not all of them. The sample has a few hundred thousand clones; roughly 17% are singletons. Remarks on this clone: The target antigen is unknown.

The authors took one heparinised blood draw, averaging about 120 mL, from each donor. Trimming removed 6 bases from V and 7 bases from J; junction bases left unmatched: 11. CDR1 SQVTM and CDR2 ANQGSEA come from the germline V gene. The CDR3 covers 13 residues. Findings and caveats of the study: Reduced insertions and increased deletions marked VDJ junctions in type 1 diabetes patients. For Type 1 diabetes patients, all four CD4+ subsets carried TCRB CDR3s that were moderately but significantly shorter. Patients showed naive, central memory and Treg TCRB repertoires that appeared more similar than those of healthy donors.

V is TRBV29-1 and J is TRBJ1-1; the match to TRBD1 covers 7 bases. Sequenced: naive CD4+ T cells from blood. This TCR came from a young man with type 1 diabetes. The DNA of the CDR3 is TGCAGCGTCTCCATCCAGGGGGAGGGTGAAGCTTTCTTT. Residues: CSVSIQGEGEAFF.